Following are 19 T cell receptor beta chains from one sample sequenced in a study of chemoradiotherapy in HPV16-positive cancers. Sequencing was performed with immunoSEQ multiplex PCR; in TCRdb, only in-frame clones are kept and a portion is missing. This table holds roughly 28,000 clones, roughly 80% found once. The source was blood, collected from a patient who underwent chemoradiotherapy. Receptors were obtained from a human donor with HPV-associated anogenital cancer.

The chain has TRBV7-6 and TRBJ2-7; D possibly uses TRBD1 or TRBD2 (5 bases each). Germline assignment: CDR1 SGHVS and CDR2 FNYEAQ. The CDR3 sequence is 15 residues long. V gave up 5 bases and J gave up 0 bases, with 14 bases separating them. The CDR3 here is CASSLSGTGSYEQYF. The CDR3 DNA reads as TGTGCCAGCAGCCTCTCCGGGACGGGCTCCTACGAGCAGTACTTC. The variable domain in full, with the rest retrieved from reference TRBV7-6 and TRBJ2-7, is GAGVSQSPRYKVTKRGQDVALRCDPISGHVSLYWYRQALGQGPEFLTYFNYEAQQDKSGLPNDRFSAERPEGSISTLTIQRTEQRDSAMYRCASSLSGTGSYEQYFGPGTRLTVT.

This sequence joins TRBV30 and TRBJ1-6, with 9 bases fitting TRBD1. With V trimmed by 3 bases and J by 5 bases, 2 bases remained unmatched. The germline gives CDR1 GTSNPN, CDR2 SVGIG (reference sequence). This CDR3 comprises 14 residues. The CDR3 DNA is TGTGCCTGGAGGGGGACAGGGAATAATTCACCCCTCCACTTT. Protein: CAWRGTGNNSPLHF.

This rearrangement joins TRBV19 to TRBJ2-3; D perhaps matches TRBD2 (6 bases). V shed 5 bases and J shed 2 bases, with 17 bases lying between them. The CDR3 is made up of 16 amino acids. The V gene's germline CDR1 is LNHDA and CDR2 SQIVND (reference sequence). CDR3 DNA: TGTGCCAGTAGTCCGTCGCGGGGACTCAACACAGATACGCAGTATTTT. Its translation is CASSPSRGLNTDTQYF.

This chain joins TRBV12-5 and TRBJ2-5, with 10 bases lining up with TRBD2. The junction had 4 bases not matched to a gene; V was cut back by 5 bases and J by 4 bases. There are 14 residues in the CDR3. From germline, CDR1 is LGHNT and CDR2 FRNRAP. CDR3 amino acids: CASGPAGGPETQYF. CDR3 in DNA: TGTGCTAGTGGTCCAGCGGGGGGGCCAGAGACCCAGTACTTC.

This clone was counted a few times. For the CDR3, the DNA is TGTGCCAGCAGCTTCGGGTATAGCAATCAGCCCCAGCATTTT. Translated: CASSFGYSNQPQHF. This chain joins TRBV5-5 and TRBJ1-5; D ambiguous. The CDR3 contains 14 residues. Germline V lookup: CDR1 SGHKS, CDR2 YYEKEE (reference sequence). Trimming stripped 2 bases from V and 0 bases from J, with 6 bases between. Complete variable domain (other parts from reference TRBV5-5 and TRBJ1-5): DAGVTQSPTHLIKTRGQQVTLRCSPISGHKSVSWYQQVLGQGPQFIFQYYEKEERGRGNFPDRFSARQFPNYSSELNVNALLLGDSALYLCASSFGYSNQPQHFGDGTRLSIL.

The rearrangement joins TRBV2 to TRBJ2-7; the D call may be TRBD1 or TRBD2 (5 bases each). The CDR3 loop spans 14 amino acids. The germline CDR1 and CDR2 sequences are SNHLY and FYNNEI. Trimming cost V 5 bases and J 2 bases, with 13 bases left between them. CDR3 region: CASSFGTVAYEQYV. The CDR3 DNA reads as TGTGCCAGCAGTTTCGGGACCGTCGCCTACGAGCAGTACGTC.

The CDR3, as DNA: TGTGCCAGCAGTTTAAGGGGGGGCGGTGAAAAACTGTTTTTT. Translated, it gives CASSLRGGGEKLFF. This sequence joins TRBV28 and TRBJ1-4, with D perhaps TRBD1 (6 bases). V lost 2 bases and J 7 bases, leaving 11 bases between the germline ends. The germline CDR1 and CDR2 sequences are MDHEN and SYDVKM. The CDR3 runs 14 residues.

This rearrangement joins TRBV11-2 to TRBJ2-5, with TRBD2 matching 9 bases. The junction had 18 bases not matched to a gene; V was cut back by 2 bases and J by 5 bases. Germline CDR1 is SGHAT and CDR2 is FQNNGV. This CDR3 has 19 residues. Here the CDR3 reads CASSLSLASGASPGETQYF. The CDR3 bases are TGTGCCAGCAGCTTATCGCTTGCTAGCGGGGCCTCCCCAGGGGAGACCCAGTACTTC.

This clone occurred once. The chain recombines TRBV18 with TRBJ1-2, with no clear D. The V end was cut by 2 bases, the J end by 2 bases, with 6 bases between. Germline assignment: CDR1 KGHSH and CDR2 LQKENI. CDR3 size: 13 residues. The CDR3 protein is CASSPRTNYGYTF. For the CDR3, the DNA is TGTGCCAGCTCACCAAGGACGAACTATGGCTACACCTTC.

This clone was observed a handful of times. The rearrangement links TRBV30 to TRBJ1-4; D may be TRBD1 (5 bases). The CDR3 consists of 15 residues. Trimming left V 2 bases short and J 10 bases short, with 20 bases between. Germline CDR1 is GTSNPN and CDR2 is SVGIG (reference sequence). The CDR3 protein is CAWSLMGDLVGKLFF. The CDR3 nucleotides read TGTGCCTGGAGTTTAATGGGGGATCTCGTGGGAAAACTGTTTTTT.

The chain links TRBV5-5 to TRBJ1-2; D unclear. The CDR3 totals 12 residues. Germline lookup yields CDR1 SGHKS and CDR2 YYEKEE (reference sequence). Between the trimmed V and J ends, which lost 0 bases and 4 bases, there was a span of 4 bases. DNA of the CDR3: TGTGCCAGCAGCTTGGACAGCTATGGCTACACCTTC. It is translated as CASSLDSYGYTF.

The CDR3 here is CASSWESGYNSPLHF. The CDR3 DNA reads as TGTGCCAGCAGCTGGGAGTCAGGGTATAATTCACCCCTCCACTTT. V usage is TRBV7-8 and J usage is TRBJ1-6; D is possibly TRBD1 (5 bases). CDR3 length: 15 residues. Germline-derived CDR1 and CDR2 are SGHVS and FQNEAQ. V shed 4 bases and J shed 4 bases, with 11 bases lying between them.

The rearrangement links TRBV6-4 to TRBJ2-1; D possibly matches TRBD1 or TRBD2 (6 bases each). Germline assignment: CDR1 MRHNA and CDR2 SNTAGT. V was trimmed by 5 bases and J by 0 bases, leaving 11 bases between them. The CDR3 sequence is 15 residues long. The CDR3 DNA reads as TGTGCCAGCAGTCCAAGGGGGGTCTCCTACAATGAGCAGTTCTTC. Translated, it gives CASSPRGVSYNEQFF.

The rearrangement uses TRBV15 and TRBJ2-5; D remains ambiguous. Trimming left V 0 bases short and J 9 bases short, with 17 bases between. Per germline, CDR1 LNHNV and CDR2 YYDKDF (reference sequence). This CDR3 comprises 15 residues. CDR3 protein: CATSRDRLVSSAQYF. In DNA, the CDR3 is TGTGCCACCAGCAGAGATCGATTGGTATCTTCGGCCCAGTACTTC.

This clone has just a few counts. J is TRBJ1-6 and V is TRBV30; D is undetermined. The CDR3 sequence is 14 residues long. The germline V and J ends were trimmed by 0 bases and 7 bases, with 10 bases remaining between them. The germline gives CDR1 GTSNPN, CDR2 SVGIG (reference sequence). The CDR3 coding sequence is TGTGCCTGGAGTGTGGAGGGCCCGAATTCACCCCTCCACTTT. Translating gives CAWSVEGPNSPLHF.

The chain carries TRBV5-1 and TRBJ1-2; D is unclear. The CDR3 covers 14 residues. V was pared by 4 bases and J by 14 bases, with 24 bases between. Germline-derived CDR1 and CDR2 are SGHRS and YFSETQ. CDR3 in amino acids: CASSDPVSMATPTF. CDR3 nucleotide sequence: TGCGCCAGCAGCGACCCTGTCTCTATGGCTACACCTACCTTC.

The rearrangement uses TRBV7-2 and TRBJ2-3, with 7 bases lining up with TRBD2. The trim removed 5 bases at V and 2 bases at J, leaving 4 bases unmatched. The CDR3 consists of 14 residues. Germline loops: CDR1 SGHTA, CDR2 FQGNSA. The CDR3 DNA reads as TGTGCCAGCAGCCTGGGGGGGTACACAGATACGCAGTATTTT. This codes for CASSLGGYTDTQYF.

J is TRBJ1-5 and V is TRBV12-2. TRBV12-2 represents a pseudogene. This CDR3 contains 15 residues. The CDR3: CASHTLWGVEQPQHF. CDR3 bases: TGTGCAAGCCACACCCTCTGGGGGGTTGAGCAGCCCCAGCATTTT.

This chain connects TRBV7-2 to TRBJ1-5; no firm D call. CDR1 and CDR2 from the germline V gene are SGHTA and FQGNSA. With 1 base removed from V and 2 bases from J, the gap between germline ends came to 9 bases. This CDR3 contains 15 residues. In DNA, the CDR3 is TGTGCCAGCAGCTTAGATCTGAAGGGCAATCAGCCCCAGCATTTT. This gives the protein CASSLDLKGNQPQHF.